Below, 24 T cell receptor beta chains from the same sample are listed, as sequenced in a study of cytomegalovirus exposure and HLA in healthy donors. PCR used 60 Vbeta primers and 13 Jbeta primers. The table came from immunoSEQ multiplex PCR; TCRdb's copy has only in-frame clones and leaves some out. Of about 96,000 clones in the sample, 64% were seen once. What was sequenced was PBMCs. The receptor set was obtained from a man aged 55 to 69 in good health and CMV-seronegative.

The chain has TRBV13 and TRBJ1-2; D perhaps matches TRBD1 (6 bases). CDR1 and CDR2 from the germline V gene are PRHDT and FYEKMQ (reference sequence). V gave up 0 bases and J gave up 3 bases, with 8 bases separating them. This CDR3 is 14 amino acids long. The CDR3 loop is CASSLGQGDYGYTF. The CDR3 DNA reads TGTGCCAGCAGCTTAGGACAGGGAGACTATGGCTACACCTTC.

This clone was detected a few times. The CDR3 DNA follows: TGTGCCAGCAACCGGGACACGGCTTTGGAGCAGTATTTT. Its translation: CASNRDTALEQYF. The chain joins TRBV5-5 to TRBJ2-3; D might be TRBD1 (6 bases). V was trimmed by 6 bases and J by 11 bases, leaving 19 bases between them. This CDR3 region has 13 residues. Germline CDR1 SGHKS, CDR2 YYEKEE (reference sequence).

The chain has TRBV5-1 and TRBJ2-5; tentative D call: TRBD1 (5 bases). Germline CDR1 is SGHRS and CDR2 is YFSETQ. V dropped 4 bases and J dropped 5 bases, with 15 bases sitting between them. This CDR3 is 14 amino acids long. Here the CDR3 reads CASSTLGPRETQYF. CDR3 in DNA: TGCGCCAGCAGCACTCTGGGGCCCAGGGAGACCCAGTACTTC.

The chain couples TRBV29-1 to TRBJ2-1; 8 positions agree with TRBD2. The germline V gene encodes CDR1 SQVTM and CDR2 ANQGSEA. With V trimmed by 3 bases and J by 8 bases, 6 bases remained unmatched. This CDR3 is built from 13 residues. The CDR3 sequence is CSVEVASGHEQFF. In DNA, the CDR3 is TGCAGCGTTGAGGTAGCTAGCGGGCATGAGCAGTTCTTC.

This clone has just one count. The chain links TRBV5-1 to TRBJ1-2; 8 positions agree with TRBD1. J gave up 12 bases and V 0 bases, and 10 bases lay outside the gene matches. This CDR3 comprises 14 residues. Germline V CDR1 and CDR2: SGHRS, YFSETQ. Here the CDR3 reads CASSLVGQGFLDTF. In DNA form, the CDR3 reads TGCGCCAGCAGCTTGGTCGGACAGGGCTTTTTGGACACCTTC.

The chain recombines TRBV19 with TRBJ1-2, with D possibly TRBD1 on 5 matching bases. V lost 9 bases and J lost 4, with 12 bases in between. The CDR3 length is 12 residues. CDR1 is LNHDA, CDR2 SQIVND, per germline (reference sequence). CDR3 nucleotide sequence: TGTGCCAGCTCCCTCGGGGGCTATGGCTACACCTTC. Translating it yields CASSLGGYGYTF.

The chain carries TRBV9 and TRBJ1-2; D remains ambiguous. The CDR3 runs 18 residues. V lost 3 bases and J 6 bases, leaving 27 bases between the germline ends. CDR1 is SGDLS, CDR2 YYNGEE, per germline. The CDR3 region is CASSAPLGSGEVMNGYTF. CDR3 DNA sequence: TGTGCCAGCAGCGCACCCCTCGGCAGCGGAGAGGTTATGAATGGCTACACCTTC. The whole variable domain, remainder taken from reference TRBV9 and TRBJ1-2, is DSGVTQTPKHLITATGQRVTLRCSPRSGDLSVYWYQQSLDQGLQFLIQYYNGEERAKGNILERFSAQQFPDLHSELNLSSLELGDSALYFCASSAPLGSGEVMNGYTFGSGTRLTVV.

This clone has only one observation. The gene calls are TRBV18 and TRBJ2-5, with unresolved D. Germline V gene sequence: CDR1 KGHSH, CDR2 LQKENI. This CDR3 region has 12 residues. V was shortened by 4 bases and J by 3 bases, with 6 bases between the two germline ends. The CDR3 DNA sequence: TGTGCCAGCTCACGGTACAAAGAGACCCAGTACTTC. Amino acids: CASSRYKETQYF.

V and J are TRBV28 and TRBJ1-2; TRBD1 matches 9 bases. The ends lost 2 bases at V and 6 bases at J; junction bases unmatched: 7. The CDR3 totals 15 residues. Looked up from germline, CDR1 is MDHEN and CDR2 is SYDVKM. As DNA, the CDR3 is TGTGCCAGCAGTTTACGGGACAGGGTTTGGCATGGCTACACCTTC. This gives the protein CASSLRDRVWHGYTF.

This clone was seen a handful of times. The gene calls are TRBV7-9 and TRBJ2-1; 8 bases line up with TRBD1. Germline V gene data show CDR1 as SEHNR and CDR2 as FQNEAQ (reference sequence). J lost 8 bases, V lost 6 bases, and 3 bases had no gene match. The CDR3 spans 12 residues. The CDR3 nucleotides read TGTGCCAGCAGACCGACAGGGGATGAGCAGTTCTTC. It is translated as CASRPTGDEQFF. The entire variable domain, with the rest obtained from reference TRBV7-9 and TRBJ2-1, is as follows: DTGVSQNPRHKITKRGQNVTFRCDPISEHNRLYWYRQTLGQGPEFLTYFQNEAQLEKSRLLSDRFSAERPKGSFSTLEIQRTEQGDSAMYLCASRPTGDEQFFGPGTRLTVL.

This rearrangement joins TRBV28 to TRBJ1-1, with 8 bases aligning to TRBD1. CDR1 MDHEN and CDR2 SYDVKM come from the germline V gene. CDR3 length equals 12 residues. V lost 10 bases, J lost 4 bases, and 5 bases stayed unmatched. The CDR3 bases are TGTGCCATCTCGGACAGGGTCACTGAAGCTTTCTTT. This translates into CAISDRVTEAFF. Full variable domain (outside the CDR3, taken from reference TRBV28 and TRBJ1-1): DVKVTQSSRYLVKRTGEKVFLECVQDMDHENMFWYRQDPGLGLRLIYFSYDVKMKEKGDIPEGYSVSREKKERFSLILESASTNQTSMYLCAISDRVTEAFFGQGTRLTVV.

This chain connects TRBV9 to TRBJ1-6; maybe TRBD1 (5 bases). V shed 3 bases and J shed 7 bases, with 11 bases lying between them. Germline V lookup: CDR1 SGDLS, CDR2 YYNGEE. This CDR3 region has 14 residues. CDR3 DNA: TGTGCCAGCAGCGCGACAGACAGAAATTCACCCCTCCACTTT. Translating gives CASSATDRNSPLHF.

This sequence joins TRBV6-1 and TRBJ2-7, with 9 bases identical to TRBD1. With 4 bases clipped from V and 4 bases from J, the junction kept 23 bases outside the gene matches. Germline CDR1 and CDR2: MNHNS and SASEGT. CDR3 length: 20 residues. CDR3 in amino acids: CASSGPTGQGIIGTWYEQYF. The CDR3 DNA sequence: TGTGCCAGCAGTGGGCCTACGGGACAGGGTATAATTGGTACGTGGTACGAGCAGTACTTC.

The V gene is TRBV7-3, the J gene TRBJ1-1; TRBD1 agrees at 7 bases. The V segment lost 4 bases and the J segment 7 bases; nucleotides outside the gene matches: 6. CDR1 is SGHTA and CDR2 is FQGTGA in the germline V gene. This CDR3 contains 13 residues. The CDR3 here is CASSSNRGNEAFF. CDR3 DNA sequence: TGTGCCAGCAGCTCGAACAGGGGAAATGAAGCTTTCTTT.

This clone was seen a handful of times. V gene TRBV2 combines with J gene TRBJ1-3; 8 bases are a match to TRBD1. J lost 3 bases, V lost 7 bases, and 8 bases had no gene match. The CDR3 runs to 15 residues. CDR1 is SNHLY and CDR2 is FYNNEI in the germline V gene. CDR3 sequence: CASNPQGAVGNTIYF. CDR3 nucleotides: TGTGCCAGCAACCCCCAGGGGGCAGTTGGAAACACCATATATTTT.

The chain couples TRBV12-5 to TRBJ1-5; D is possibly TRBD1 (5 bases). The CDR3 has 15 residues. Per the germline V gene, CDR1 is LGHNT and CDR2 is FRNRAP. The V gene lost 5 bases and the J gene lost 6 bases, with 17 bases spanning the gap. CDR3 sequence reads: CASGPSGGKSQPQHF. The CDR3 nucleotides are TGTGCTAGTGGTCCCTCGGGGGGTAAGAGTCAGCCCCAGCATTTT.

The chain uses TRBV7-3 and TRBJ2-2; TRBD2 matches 9 bases. The CDR3 loop spans 21 amino acids. Germline-derived CDR1 and CDR2 are SGHTA and FQGTGA. J gave up 3 bases and V 1 base, and 18 bases lay outside the gene matches. The CDR3, as DNA: TGTGCCAGCAGCTTAAAAAGCTTGGGTTCATGGCTAGCGGGGTACACCGGGGAGCTGTTTTTT. This encodes CASSLKSLGSWLAGYTGELFF.

The chain carries TRBV2 and TRBJ2-7; 9 bases map to TRBD1. CDR3 length: 14 residues. Germline lookup yields CDR1 SNHLY and CDR2 FYNNEI. V was pared by 5 bases and J by 4 bases, with 6 bases of the junction left unmatched. The CDR3 DNA is TGTGCCAGCAGTTCACGGACAGGGGAGTACGAGCAGTACTTC. Its protein product is CASSSRTGEYEQYF.

This clone has more than one count but fewer than ten. V is TRBV11-3 and J is TRBJ2-7; 9 positions agree with TRBD2. V shed 5 bases, J shed 4 bases, and the junction held 6 bases outside the gene matches. CDR3 length equals 14 residues. The germline gives CDR1 SGHNT, CDR2 YENEEA. The chain's CDR3 is CASSGASGTYEQYF. CDR3 DNA sequence: TGTGCCAGCAGCGGGGCTAGCGGGACTTACGAGCAGTACTTC.

The chain links TRBV11-2 to TRBJ2-1; D is perhaps TRBD1 (5 bases). V was shortened by 5 bases and J by 6 bases, with 14 bases between the two germline ends. The germline CDR1 and CDR2 sequences are SGHAT and FQNNGV. The CDR3 is 14 amino acids. The CDR3 coding sequence is TGTGCCAGCAGCCTCACGCCCAGGGTCAATGAGCAGTTCTTC. Translating gives CASSLTPRVNEQFF.

J is TRBJ2-7 and V is TRBV6-5; 11 bases agree with TRBD2. V was clipped by 8 bases and J by 4 bases; unmatched bases: 4. CDR3 length: 13 amino acids. Looked up from germline, CDR1 is MNHEY and CDR2 is SVGAGI. The CDR3 loop reads CASAGLADYEQYF. The DNA of the CDR3 is TGTGCCAGCGCGGGACTAGCGGATTACGAGCAGTACTTC.

As concerns this clone: A much larger clone differs by one base, so this may be a read error. J is TRBJ2-2 and V is TRBV6-5; no reliable D call. CDR1 and CDR2 (germline): MNHEY, SVGAGI. The CDR3 contains 12 residues. Deletions cut 5 bases from V and 1 base from J, with 2 bases between. CDR3: CASSLNTGELFF. The CDR3 nucleotides are TGTGCCAGCAGTCTGAACACCGGGGAGCTGTTTTTT.

This clone was detected a few times. The rearrangement uses TRBV9 and TRBJ1-2; possibly TRBD1 for D (6 bases). Germline assignment: CDR1 SGDLS and CDR2 YYNGEE. Trimming removed 0 bases from V and 4 bases from J, with 13 bases in between. The CDR3 runs to 15 residues. The CDR3 region is CASSVEAGASYGYTF. Here the CDR3 DNA reads TGTGCCAGCAGCGTAGAGGCGGGGGCGAGCTATGGCTACACCTTC. Variable domain in full (rest from reference TRBV9 and TRBJ1-2): DSGVTQTPKHLITATGQRVTLRCSPRSGDLSVYWYQQSLDQGLQFLIQYYNGEERAKGNILERFSAQQFPDLHSELNLSSLELGDSALYFCASSVEAGASYGYTFGSGTRLTVV.

This clone has a handful of counts. The chain employs TRBV19 and TRBJ1-1; possibly TRBD1 for D (6 bases). Between the trimmed V and J ends, which lost 4 bases and 0 bases, there was a span of 15 bases. Germline V lookup: CDR1 LNHDA, CDR2 SQIVND (reference sequence). This CDR3 spans 16 amino acids. CDR3 bases: TGTGCCAGTAGTAAACAGGGACGATTCCTGAACACTGAAGCTTTCTTT. Translation gives CASSKQGRFLNTEAFF.